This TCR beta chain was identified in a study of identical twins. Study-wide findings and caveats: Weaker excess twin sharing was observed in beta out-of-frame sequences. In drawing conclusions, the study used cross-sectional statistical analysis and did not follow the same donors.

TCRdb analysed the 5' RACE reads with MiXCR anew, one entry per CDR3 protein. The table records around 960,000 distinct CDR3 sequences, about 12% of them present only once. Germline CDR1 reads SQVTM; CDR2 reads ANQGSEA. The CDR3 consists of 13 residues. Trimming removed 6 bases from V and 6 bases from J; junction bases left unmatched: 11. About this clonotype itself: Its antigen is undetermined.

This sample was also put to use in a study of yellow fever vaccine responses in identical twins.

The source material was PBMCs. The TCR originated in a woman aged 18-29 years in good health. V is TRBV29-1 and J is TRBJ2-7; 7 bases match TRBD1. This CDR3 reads CSVWTDRDGEQYF. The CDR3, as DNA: TGCAGCGTGTGGACCGACAGGGACGGCGAGCAGTACTTC.